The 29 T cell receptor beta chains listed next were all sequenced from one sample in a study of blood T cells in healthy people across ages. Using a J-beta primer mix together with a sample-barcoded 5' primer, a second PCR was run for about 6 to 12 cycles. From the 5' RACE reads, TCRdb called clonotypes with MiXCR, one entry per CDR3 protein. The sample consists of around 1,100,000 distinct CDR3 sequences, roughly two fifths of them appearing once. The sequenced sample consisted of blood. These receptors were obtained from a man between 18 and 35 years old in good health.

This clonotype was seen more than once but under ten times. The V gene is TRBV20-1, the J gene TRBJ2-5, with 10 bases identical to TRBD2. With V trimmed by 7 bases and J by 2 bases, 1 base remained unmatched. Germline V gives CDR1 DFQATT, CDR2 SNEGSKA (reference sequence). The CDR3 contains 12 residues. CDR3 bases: TGCAGTGTACTAGCGGGGCAAGAGACCCAGTACTTC. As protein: CSVLAGQETQYF.

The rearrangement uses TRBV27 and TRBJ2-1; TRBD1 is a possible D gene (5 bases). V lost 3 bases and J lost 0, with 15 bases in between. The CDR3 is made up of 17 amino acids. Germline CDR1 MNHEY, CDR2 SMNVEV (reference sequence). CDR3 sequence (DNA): TGTGCCAGCAGTTTGATGGGGCTAGATAGCTCCTACAATGAGCAGTTCTTC. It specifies CASSLMGLDSSYNEQFF.

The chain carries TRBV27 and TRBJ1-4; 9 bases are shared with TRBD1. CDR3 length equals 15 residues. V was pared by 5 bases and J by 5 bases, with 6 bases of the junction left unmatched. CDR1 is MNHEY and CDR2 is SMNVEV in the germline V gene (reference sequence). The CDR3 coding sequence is TGTGCCAGCAGTAGCCTCGGGACAGGGAATGAAAAACTGTTTTTT. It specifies CASSSLGTGNEKLFF.

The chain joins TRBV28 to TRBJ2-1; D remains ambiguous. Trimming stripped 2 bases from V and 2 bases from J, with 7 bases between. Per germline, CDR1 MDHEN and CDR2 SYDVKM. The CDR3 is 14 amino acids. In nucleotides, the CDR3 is TGTGCCAGCAGTTTAACTACTACCTACAATGAGCAGTTCTTC. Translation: CASSLTTTYNEQFF.

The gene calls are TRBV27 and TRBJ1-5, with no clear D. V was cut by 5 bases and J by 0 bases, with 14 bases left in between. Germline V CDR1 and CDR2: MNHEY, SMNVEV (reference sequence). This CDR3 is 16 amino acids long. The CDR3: CASSPIDGYSNQPQHF. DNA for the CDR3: TGTGCCAGCAGTCCGATCGACGGGTATAGCAATCAGCCCCAGCATTTT.

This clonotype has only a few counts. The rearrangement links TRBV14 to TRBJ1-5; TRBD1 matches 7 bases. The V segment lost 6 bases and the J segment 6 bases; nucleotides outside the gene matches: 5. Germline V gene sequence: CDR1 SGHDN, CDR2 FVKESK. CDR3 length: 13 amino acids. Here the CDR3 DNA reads TGTGCCAGCAGTCGACAGGGCACTCAGCCCCAGCATTTT. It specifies CASSRQGTQPQHF.

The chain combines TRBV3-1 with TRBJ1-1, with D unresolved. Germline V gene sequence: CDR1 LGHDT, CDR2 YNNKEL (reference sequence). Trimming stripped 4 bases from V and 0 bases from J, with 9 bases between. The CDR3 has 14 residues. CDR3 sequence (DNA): TGTGCCAGCAGCCCGGTGGCGGTGAACACTGAAGCTTTCTTT. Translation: CASSPVAVNTEAFF.

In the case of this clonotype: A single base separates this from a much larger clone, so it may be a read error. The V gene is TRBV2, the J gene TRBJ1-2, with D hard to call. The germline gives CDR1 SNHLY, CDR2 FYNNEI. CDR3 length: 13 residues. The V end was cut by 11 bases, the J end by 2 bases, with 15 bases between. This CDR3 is CARNIAGNYGYTF. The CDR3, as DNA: TGTGCCCGCAACATAGCCGGGAACTATGGCTACACCTTC.

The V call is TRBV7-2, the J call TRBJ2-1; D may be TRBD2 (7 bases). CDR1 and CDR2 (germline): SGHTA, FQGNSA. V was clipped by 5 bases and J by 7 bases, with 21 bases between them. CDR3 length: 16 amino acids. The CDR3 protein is CASSPGGGGARNEQFF. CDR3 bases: TGTGCCAGCAGCCCTGGCGGAGGGGGGGCCCGGAATGAGCAGTTCTTC.

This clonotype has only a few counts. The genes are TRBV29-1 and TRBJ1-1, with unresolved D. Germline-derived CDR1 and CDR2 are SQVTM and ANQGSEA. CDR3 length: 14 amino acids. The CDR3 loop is CSYASGLGNTEAFF. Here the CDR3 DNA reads TGCAGTTACGCGTCGGGGTTAGGGAACACTGAAGCTTTCTTT.

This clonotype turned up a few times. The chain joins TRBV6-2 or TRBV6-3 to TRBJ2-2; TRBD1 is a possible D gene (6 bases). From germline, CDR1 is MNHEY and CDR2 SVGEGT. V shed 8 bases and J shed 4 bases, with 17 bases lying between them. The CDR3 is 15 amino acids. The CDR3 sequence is CASHPQGQGTGELFF. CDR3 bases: TGTGCCAGCCACCCCCAGGGGCAAGGCACCGGGGAGCTGTTTTTT.

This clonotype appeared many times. CDR3 in amino acids: CSVAEQETQYF. The CDR3 nucleotides are TGCAGCGTTGCTGAACAAGAGACCCAGTACTTC. The chain joins TRBV29-1 to TRBJ2-5; no clear D. Germline CDR1 SQVTM, CDR2 ANQGSEA. V was trimmed by 4 bases and J by 2 bases, leaving 5 bases between them. The CDR3 loop spans 11 amino acids.

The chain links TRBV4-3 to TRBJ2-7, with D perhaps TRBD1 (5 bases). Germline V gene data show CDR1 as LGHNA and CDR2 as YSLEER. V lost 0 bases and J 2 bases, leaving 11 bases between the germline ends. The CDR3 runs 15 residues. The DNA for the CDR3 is TGCGCCAGCAGCCAAGATGCGGACACTGCCTACGAGCAGTACTTC. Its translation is CASSQDADTAYEQYF.

For the CDR3, the DNA is TGTGCCAGCAGCTTAGACAACTCGGGGACCCAGTACTTC. Translation gives CASSLDNSGTQYF. This chain joins TRBV7-2 and TRBJ2-5; D is unresolved. The V gene's germline CDR1 is SGHTA and CDR2 FQGNSA. The V end lost 1 base, the J end lost 7 bases, and 10 bases lay between the germline ends. This CDR3 has 13 residues.

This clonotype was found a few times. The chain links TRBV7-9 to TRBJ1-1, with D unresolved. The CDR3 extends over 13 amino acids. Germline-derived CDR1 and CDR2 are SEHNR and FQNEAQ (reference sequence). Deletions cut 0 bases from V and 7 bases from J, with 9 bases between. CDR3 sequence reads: CASSLASGNEAFF. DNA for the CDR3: TGTGCCAGCAGCTTAGCCAGCGGGAATGAAGCTTTCTTT.

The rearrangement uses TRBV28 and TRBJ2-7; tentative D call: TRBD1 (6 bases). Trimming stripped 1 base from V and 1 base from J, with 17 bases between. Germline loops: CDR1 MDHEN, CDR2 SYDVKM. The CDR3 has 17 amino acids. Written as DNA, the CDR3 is TGTGCCAGCAGTTTATCTCAGGGGCCGTTCTCTTCCTACGAGCAGTACTTC. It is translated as CASSLSQGPFSSYEQYF.

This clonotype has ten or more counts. This chain's CDR3 is CASSQQGNQPQHF. CDR3 sequence (DNA): TGTGCCAGCAGTCAACAGGGCAATCAGCCCCAGCATTTT. The chain has TRBV12-3 or TRBV12-4 and TRBJ1-5; D is perhaps TRBD1 (5 bases). There are 13 residues in the CDR3. V lost 5 bases and J lost 2, with 7 bases in between.

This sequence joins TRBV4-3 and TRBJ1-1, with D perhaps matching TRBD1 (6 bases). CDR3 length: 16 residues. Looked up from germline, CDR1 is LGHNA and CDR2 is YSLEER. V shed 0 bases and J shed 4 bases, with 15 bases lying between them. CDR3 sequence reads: CASSQELNRATTEAFF. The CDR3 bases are TGCGCCAGCAGCCAAGAATTAAACAGGGCGACCACTGAAGCTTTCTTT.

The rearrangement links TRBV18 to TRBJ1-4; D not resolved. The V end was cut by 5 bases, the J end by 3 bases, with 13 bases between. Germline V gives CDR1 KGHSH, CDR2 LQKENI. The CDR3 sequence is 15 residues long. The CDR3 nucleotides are TGTGCCAGCTCATCCCCCGGAGGAGCTAATGAAAAACTGTTTTTT. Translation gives CASSSPGGANEKLFF.

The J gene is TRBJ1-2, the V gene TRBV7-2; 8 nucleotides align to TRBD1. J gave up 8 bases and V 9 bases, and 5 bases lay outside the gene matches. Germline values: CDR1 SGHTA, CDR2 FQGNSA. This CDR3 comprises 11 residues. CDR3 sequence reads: CASGNRGGYTF. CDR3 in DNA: TGTGCCAGTGGGAACAGGGGGGGCTACACCTTC.

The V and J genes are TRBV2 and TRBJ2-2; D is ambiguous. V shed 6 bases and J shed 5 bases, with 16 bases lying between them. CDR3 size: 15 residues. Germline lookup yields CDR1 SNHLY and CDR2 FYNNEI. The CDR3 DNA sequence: TGTGCCAGCAGCAAGTTAACCTCCGAGACCGGGGAGCTGTTTTTT. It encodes CASSKLTSETGELFF. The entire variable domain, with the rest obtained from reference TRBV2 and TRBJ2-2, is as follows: EPEVTQTPSHQVTQMGQEVILRCVPISNHLYFYWYRQILGQKVEFLVSFYNNEISEKSEIFDDQFSVERPDGSNFTLKIRSTKLEDSAMYFCASSKLTSETGELFFGEGSRLTVL.

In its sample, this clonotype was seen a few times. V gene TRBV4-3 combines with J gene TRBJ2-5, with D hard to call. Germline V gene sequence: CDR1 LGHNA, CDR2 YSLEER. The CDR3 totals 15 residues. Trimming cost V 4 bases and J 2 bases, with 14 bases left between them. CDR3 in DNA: TGCGCCAGCAGCCCGACCAGACTTAAACAAGAGACCCAGTACTTC. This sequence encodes CASSPTRLKQETQYF.

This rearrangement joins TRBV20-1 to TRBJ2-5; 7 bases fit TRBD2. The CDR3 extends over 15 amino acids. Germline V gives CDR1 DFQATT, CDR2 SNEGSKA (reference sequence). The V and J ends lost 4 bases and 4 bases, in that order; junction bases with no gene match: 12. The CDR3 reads CSAMTVAGSRETQYF. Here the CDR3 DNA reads TGCAGTGCTATGACCGTAGCGGGTTCGCGAGAGACCCAGTACTTC.

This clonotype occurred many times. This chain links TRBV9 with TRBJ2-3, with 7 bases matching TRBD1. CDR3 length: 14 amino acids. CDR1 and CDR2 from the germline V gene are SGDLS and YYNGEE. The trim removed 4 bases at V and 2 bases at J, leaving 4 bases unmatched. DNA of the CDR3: TGTGCCAGCAGCCCACAGGGGAACACAGATACGCAGTATTTT. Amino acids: CASSPQGNTDTQYF.

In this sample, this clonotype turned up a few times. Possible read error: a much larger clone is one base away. CDR3 in DNA: TGCGCCAGCAGCCAAAACTACAATGAGCAGTACTTC. This encodes CASSQNYNEQYF. The chain joins TRBV4-3 to TRBJ2-7; no firm D call. The CDR3 loop spans 12 amino acids. Germline lookup yields CDR1 LGHNA and CDR2 YSLEER. Trimming removed 2 bases at V and 7 bases at J, with 9 bases between.

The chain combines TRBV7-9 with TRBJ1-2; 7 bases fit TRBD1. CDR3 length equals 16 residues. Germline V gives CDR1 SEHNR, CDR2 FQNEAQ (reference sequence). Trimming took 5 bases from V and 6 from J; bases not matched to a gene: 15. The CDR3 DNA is TGTGCCAGCAGCCGCACTCCTCAGACAGGGAGAAATGGCTACACCTTC. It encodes CASSRTPQTGRNGYTF. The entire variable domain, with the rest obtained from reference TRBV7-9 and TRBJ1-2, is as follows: DTGVSQNPRHKITKRGQNVTFRCDPISEHNRLYWYRQTLGQGPEFLTYFQNEAQLEKSRLLSDRFSAERPKGSFSTLEIQRTEQGDSAMYLCASSRTPQTGRNGYTFGSGTRLTVV.

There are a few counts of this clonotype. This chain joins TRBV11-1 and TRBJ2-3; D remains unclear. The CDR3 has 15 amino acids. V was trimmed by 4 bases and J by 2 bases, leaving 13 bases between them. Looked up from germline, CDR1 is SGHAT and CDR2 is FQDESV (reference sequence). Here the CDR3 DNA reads TGTGCCAGCAGCTATAGGGTAGGAAACACAGATACGCAGTATTTT. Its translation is CASSYRVGNTDTQYF.

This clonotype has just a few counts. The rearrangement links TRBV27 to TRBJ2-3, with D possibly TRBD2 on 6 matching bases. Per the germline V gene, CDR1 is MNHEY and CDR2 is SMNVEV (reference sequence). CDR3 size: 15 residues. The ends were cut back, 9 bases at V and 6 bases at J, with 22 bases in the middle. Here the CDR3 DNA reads TGTGCCAGTAAACCCCCAGAAATGACTAGGGATACGCAGTATTTT. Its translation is CASKPPEMTRDTQYF.

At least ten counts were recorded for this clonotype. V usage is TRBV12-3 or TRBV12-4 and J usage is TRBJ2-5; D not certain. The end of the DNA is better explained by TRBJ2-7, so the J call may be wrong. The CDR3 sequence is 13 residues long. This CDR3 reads CASSADIGSEQYF. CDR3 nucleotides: TGTGCCAGCAGTGCCGACATTGGTTCCGAGCAGTACTTC.